A selection of T cell receptor beta chains follows, all from one sample in a study of cytomegalovirus exposure and HLA in healthy donors. The method was immunoSEQ multiplex PCR; TCRdb's version includes in-frame clones alone and lacks a portion of them. The sample lists fewer than 20,000 clones; under 85% were seen once. The sample comprised PBMCs. These receptors came from a human donor in good health. Each CDR3 is given with its conserved first and last residue. Fields, in order: J gene, V gene, CDR3 protein.

>TRBJ2-3|TRBV7-9
CASSPRLAGGPDDTQYF
>TRBJ1-1|TRBV30
CAGDRVWGTEAFF
>TRBJ2-1|TRBV7-9
CASNANDGGNEQFF
>TRBJ2-7|TRBV7-2
CASSLPLGQVYEQYF
>TRBJ1-2|TRBV28
CASRPPRGSGGYTF
>TRBJ2-1|TRBV7-9
CASSTIAGGINEQFF
>TRBJ2-2|TRBV15
CATSAEGDTGELFF
>TRBJ2-7|TRBV6-5
CASSPSAGVYEQYF
>TRBJ1-1|TRBV7-9
CASSLTQGLNTEAFF
>TRBJ2-2|TRBV6-6
CATASGGRIGELFF
>TRBJ1-2|TRBV5-4
CASSPRQGNYYGYTF
>TRBJ1-5|TRBV6-5
CASSYGPQGGQPQHF
>TRBJ2-4|TRBV6-1
CASHGGILAKNIQYF
>TRBJ2-7|TRBV18
CASSAGTGKPYEQYF
>TRBJ2-5|TRBV18
CASSPTRQETQYF
>TRBJ2-5|TRBV28
CASSFPFSGTSKTQYF
>TRBJ2-5|TRBV7-2
CASSLGWRTSGGETQYF
>TRBJ2-7|TRBV9
CASSVGDRLEEQYF
>TRBJ2-1|TRBV28
CASRAGGAANEQFF
>TRBJ2-7|TRBV4-1
CASSQGGGGRGYEQYF
>TRBJ1-1|TRBV7-3
CASSLGGEAFF
>TRBJ1-1|TRBV10-3
CAISAPGNTEAFF
>TRBJ1-1|TRBV19
CASSTGNTEAFF
>TRBJ1-5|TRBV4-2
CASSLRQGEDQPQHF
>TRBJ2-1|TRBV28
CASSLFLAGAEQFF
>TRBJ2-5|TRBV5-1
CASSQRTGAKETQYF
>TRBJ2-7|TRBV5-1
CASKERESGEQYF
>TRBJ2-5|TRBV4-1
CASSPYRTAQETQYF
>TRBJ1-2|TRBV2
CASRADRAGYTF
>TRBJ2-1|TRBV5-1
CASRAPGLAGSYNEQFF
>TRBJ1-1|TRBV13
CASTRPHTGANTEAFF
>TRBJ1-2|TRBV19
CASIAQSGIGYTF
>TRBJ1-1|TRBV7-2
CASSLVGGQSAEAFF
>TRBJ2-1|TRBV11-2
CASSRGDLNRNEQFF
>TRBJ2-3|TRBV30
CACLGHPSEDTQYF
>TRBJ1-2|TRBV6-5
CASSRQGAFGYTF
>NA|TRBV7-9
CASSSSGRSSYEQYF
>TRBJ2-7|TRBV5-1
CASSGMAGSYEQYF
>TRBJ2-7|TRBV2
CASRDLAGGSYEQYF
>TRBJ2-1|TRBV7-2
CASRRGGSYNEQFF
>TRBJ1-5|TRBV10-3
CAISGSGSNQPQHF
>TRBJ1-1|TRBV4-1
CASSQTLLNTEAFF
>TRBJ2-3|TRBV9
CASSSSGGITDTQYF
>TRBJ2-2|TRBV6-6
CASTRAGELFF
>TRBJ2-2|TRBV4-2
CASSLRTGNTGELFF
>TRBJ1-2|TRBV15
CATSRAFDDRRGYTF
>TRBJ1-2|TRBV4-1
CASSQGSLNYGYTF
>TRBJ2-5|TRBV7-6
CASSLRDYKGTQYF
>TRBJ2-1|TRBV10-2
CASSKTSGSNREQFF
>TRBJ1-1|TRBV6-6
CASSYAGGNTEAFF
>TRBJ2-7|TRBV27
CASSSGLAGDEQYF
>TRBJ1-5|TRBV4-1
CASSDQGDLYQPQHF
>TRBJ1-2|TRBV19
CASSIPSGSYGYTF
>TRBJ2-7|TRBV5-1
CASSLAGGGTGEQYF
>TRBJ2-6|TRBV5-6
CASSLWTVSLTGANVLTF
>TRBJ1-1|TRBV6-1
CASRDTGQGISEAFF
>TRBJ1-1|TRBV29-1
CSARGGGVGNTEAFF
>TRBJ2-1|TRBV11-2
CASSFRGGSRVSYNEQFF
>TRBJ2-3|TRBV6-5
CASSHSQRDPQYF